These T cell receptor beta chains were read from a single sample in a study of cytomegalovirus exposure and HLA in healthy donors. The data were produced by immunoSEQ multiplex PCR, yet TCRdb's version contains in-frame clones alone and is incomplete. Among around 130,000 clones listed, around 70% were seen once. Sequenced sample: PBMCs. The receptors derive from a woman aged 55-69 years in good health and CMV-seropositive. Both conserved end residues are trimmed from each CDR3. Rows give clone size only sometimes, using once, few, many, or a class for an expanded clone.

v_gene,j_gene,abundance,CDR3aa
TRBV5-6,TRBJ1-4,few,ASSWDREHEKLF
TRBV11-2,TRBJ2-1,NA,ASSGTSGGPSSYNEQF
TRBV7-8,TRBJ2-3,NA,ASSLSTGGWLDTQY
TRBV19,TRBJ2-5,NA,ASSKGTGIETQY
TRBV27,TRBJ1-1,NA,ASSLGQGFEAF
TRBV6-5,TRBJ2-2,once,ASSSLLGELF
TRBV27,TRBJ2-7,NA,ASSFWTGIRDEQY
TRBV7-9,TRBJ1-1,NA,ASNYNWEGETEAF
TRBV5-8,TRBJ1-2,few,ASSLGAHPYGYT
TRBV6-4,TRBJ1-4,NA,ASAREEGEKLF